This T cell receptor (beta chain) was found in a study of T cells in Graves' hyperthyroidism and ophthalmopathy. Overall study results and limits: The model foresaw ophthalmopathy a median roughly 6.6 months prior to onset. Among thyroid clonotypes expanded above 0.001, most also appeared in blood.

Template material for amplifying TCR beta CDR3 regions consisted of RNA transcripts. Researchers ran a first-round RT-PCR on the TCR CDR3 using the HTBI primer set. TCRdb re-analysed the multiplex PCR reads in MiXCR, keeping a single row per CDR3 protein. The sample lists around 340,000 distinct CDR3 sequences, around 20% seen once, with around 48% in the top ten. Comment on this clonotype: Antigen: not known.

The CDR3 runs 16 residues. V shed 2 bases and J 2 bases; nucleotides not matched to a gene: 9. From germline, CDR1 is DFQATT and CDR2 SNEGSKA (reference sequence). This chain links TRBV20-1 with TRBJ2-3, with 8 positions matching TRBD2. The sequence came from a woman in her forties or fifties with Graves' hyperthyroidism. The sequencing input was blood. The CDR3: CSARFFGGGNTDTQYF. The CDR3 bases are TGCAGTGCTAGATTCTTCGGGGGGGGTAACACAGATACGCAGTATTTT.